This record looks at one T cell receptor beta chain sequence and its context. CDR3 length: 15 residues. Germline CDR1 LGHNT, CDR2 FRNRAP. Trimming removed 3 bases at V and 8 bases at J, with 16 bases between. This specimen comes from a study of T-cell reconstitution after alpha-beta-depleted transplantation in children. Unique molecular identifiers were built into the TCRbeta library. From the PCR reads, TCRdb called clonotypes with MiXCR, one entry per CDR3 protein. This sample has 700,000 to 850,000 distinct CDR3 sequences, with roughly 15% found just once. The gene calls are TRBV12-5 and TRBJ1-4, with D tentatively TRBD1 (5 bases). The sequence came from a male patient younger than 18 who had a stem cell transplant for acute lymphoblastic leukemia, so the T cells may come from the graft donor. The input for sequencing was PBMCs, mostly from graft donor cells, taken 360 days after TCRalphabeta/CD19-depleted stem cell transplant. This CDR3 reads CASGFRGGNGEKLFF. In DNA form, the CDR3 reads TGTGCTAGTGGTTTTCGTGGGGGGAATGGCGAAAAACTGTTTTTT.